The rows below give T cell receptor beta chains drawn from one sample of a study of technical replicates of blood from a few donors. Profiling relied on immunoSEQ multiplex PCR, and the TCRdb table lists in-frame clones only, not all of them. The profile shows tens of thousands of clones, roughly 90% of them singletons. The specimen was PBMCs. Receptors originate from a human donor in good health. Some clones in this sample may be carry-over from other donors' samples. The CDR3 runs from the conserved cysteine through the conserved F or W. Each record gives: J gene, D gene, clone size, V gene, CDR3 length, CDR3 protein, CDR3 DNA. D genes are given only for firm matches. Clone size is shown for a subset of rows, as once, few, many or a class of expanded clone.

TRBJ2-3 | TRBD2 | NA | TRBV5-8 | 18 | CASSLEASGGARTDTQYF | TGTGCCAGCAGCTTGGAGGCTAGCGGGGGGGCGCGCACAGATACGCAGTATTTT
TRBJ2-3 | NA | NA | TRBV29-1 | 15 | CSVEWVARITDTQYF | TGCAGCGTTGAATGGGTCGCCAGGATCACAGATACGCAGTATTTT
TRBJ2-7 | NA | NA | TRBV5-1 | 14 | CASSSPGGLNEQYF | TGCGCCAGCAGCTCCCCGGGGGGCTTAAACGAGCAGTACTTC
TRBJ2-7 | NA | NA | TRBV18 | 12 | CASSSGSYEQYF | TGTGCCAGCTCTAGCGGTTCCTACGAGCAGTACTTC
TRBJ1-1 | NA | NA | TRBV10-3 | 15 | CAISEPRWGDTEAFF | TGTGCCATCAGTGAGCCTCGTTGGGGGGACACTGAAGCTTTCTTT
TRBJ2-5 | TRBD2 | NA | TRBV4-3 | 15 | CASSTRLAYQETQYF | TGCGCCAGCAGCACTCGACTAGCGTACCAAGAGACCCAGTACTTC
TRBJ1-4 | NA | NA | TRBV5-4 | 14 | CASRETASNEKLFF | TGTGCCAGCAGGGAGACCGCCTCCAATGAAAAACTGTTTTTT
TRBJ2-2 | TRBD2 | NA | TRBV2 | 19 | CASSEGIGLAGANTGELFF | TGTGCCAGCAGTGAAGGGATCGGACTAGCGGGGGCTAACACCGGGGAGCTGTTTTTT
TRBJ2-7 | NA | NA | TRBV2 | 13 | CASSDWWEREQYF | TGTGCCAGCAGTGACTGGTGGGAGAGGGAGCAGTACTTC
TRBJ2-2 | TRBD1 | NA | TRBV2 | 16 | CASSPKTGSNTGELFF | TGTGCCAGCAGTCCTAAGACAGGGTCGAACACCGGGGAGCTGTTTTTT
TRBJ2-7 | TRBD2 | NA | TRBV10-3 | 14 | CAISEAGASYEQYF | TGTGCCATCAGTGAAGCGGGAGCGTCCTACGAGCAGTACTTC
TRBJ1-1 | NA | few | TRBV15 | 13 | CATSRDGGAEAFF | TGTGCCACCAGCAGAGACGGGGGGGCTGAAGCTTTCTTT
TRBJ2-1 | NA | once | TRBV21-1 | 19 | CASSKITSGINGGGNEQFF | TGTGCCAGCAGCAAAATAACTAGCGGGATCAATGGGGGAGGGAATGAGCAGTTCTTC
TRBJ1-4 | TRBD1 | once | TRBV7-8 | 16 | CASSPRQGATNEKLFF | TGTGCCAGCAGCCCTAGACAGGGAGCAACTAATGAAAAACTGTTTTTT
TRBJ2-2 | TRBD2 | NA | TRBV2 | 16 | CASSEPGASGTGELFF | TGTGCCAGCAGTGAACCCGGGGCTAGCGGGACCGGGGAGCTGTTTTTT
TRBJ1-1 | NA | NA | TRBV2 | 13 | CASALTGYTEAFF | TGTGCCAGCGCACTGACAGGCTACACTGAAGCTTTCTTT
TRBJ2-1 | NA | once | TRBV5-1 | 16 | CASSLAGGLNYNEQFF | TGCGCCAGCAGCTTGGCCGGGGGGCTTAACTACAATGAGCAGTTCTTC
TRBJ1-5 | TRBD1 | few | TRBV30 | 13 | CAWSGTGGQPQHF | TGTGCCTGGAGCGGGACAGGGGGACAGCCCCAGCATTTT
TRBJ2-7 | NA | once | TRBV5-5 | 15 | CASSWGGVGAYEQYF | TGTGCCAGCAGCTGGGGCGGGGTTGGGGCCTACGAGCAGTACTTC
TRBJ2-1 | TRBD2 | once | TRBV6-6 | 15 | CASSYRGLGDNEQFF | TGTGCCAGCAGTTACCGGGGACTAGGGGACAATGAGCAGTTCTTC
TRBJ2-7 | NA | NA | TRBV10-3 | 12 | CAISDSSSGQYF | TGTGCCATCAGTGATTCCTCGTCCGGGCAGTACTTC
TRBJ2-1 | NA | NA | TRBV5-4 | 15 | CASSPRGGNTMRQFF | TGTGCCAGCAGCCCGCGAGGCGGGAATACAATGAGGCAGTTCTTC
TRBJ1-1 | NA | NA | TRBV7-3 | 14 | CASSRQGGNTEAFF | TGTGCCAGCAGCCGTCAAGGGGGGAACACTGAAGCTTTCTTT
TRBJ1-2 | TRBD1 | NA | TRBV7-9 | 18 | CASSFDRGSYGRIYGYTF | TGTGCCAGCAGCTTCGACAGGGGGTCCTATGGTCGGATCTATGGCTACACCTTC
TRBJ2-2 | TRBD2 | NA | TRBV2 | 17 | CASSHGLAGPNSGELFF | TGTGCCAGCAGTCACGGGCTAGCGGGGCCAAACTCCGGGGAGCTGTTTTTT
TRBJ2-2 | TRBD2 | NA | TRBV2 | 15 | CASKRTSGNTGELFF | TGTGCCAGCAAACGGACTAGCGGGAACACCGGGGAGCTGTTTTTT
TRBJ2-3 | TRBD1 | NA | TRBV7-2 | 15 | CASRAPGQGSDTQYF | TGTGCCAGCAGAGCCCCGGGACAGGGCTCAGATACGCAGTATTTT
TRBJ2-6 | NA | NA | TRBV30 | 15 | CAWSVGGSGANVLTF | TGTGCCTGGAGTGTAGGCGGTTCTGGGGCCAACGTCCTGACTTTC
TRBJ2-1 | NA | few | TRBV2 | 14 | CASGVGNSYNEQFF | TGTGCCTCCGGAGTCGGGAACTCCTACAATGAGCAGTTCTTC
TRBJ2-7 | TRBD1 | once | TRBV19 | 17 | CASSVQSSGTGGYEQYF | TGTGCCAGTAGTGTTCAAAGTTCCGGGACAGGGGGCTACGAGCAGTACTTC
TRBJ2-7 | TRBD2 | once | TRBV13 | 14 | CASSFWGGNYEQYF | TGTGCCAGCAGCTTCTGGGGGGGAAACTACGAGCAGTACTTC
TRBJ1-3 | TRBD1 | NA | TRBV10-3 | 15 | CAISDTGGSGNTIYF | TGTGCCATCAGTGATACAGGGGGTTCTGGAAACACCATATATTTT
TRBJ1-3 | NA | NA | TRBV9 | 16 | CASSVDFPGPGNTIYF | TGTGCCAGCAGCGTAGATTTTCCAGGGCCAGGAAACACCATATATTTT
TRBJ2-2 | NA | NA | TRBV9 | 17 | CASSVDTATWNTGELFF | TGTGCCAGCAGCGTAGATACAGCCACGTGGAACACCGGGGAGCTGTTTTTT
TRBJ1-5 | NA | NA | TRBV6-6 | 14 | CASSYNGENQPQHF | TGTGCCAGCAGTTACAACGGGGAAAATCAGCCCCAGCATTTT
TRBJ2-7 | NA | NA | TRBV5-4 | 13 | CASSLVGGREQYF | TGTGCCAGCAGCTTGGTCGGGGGTCGCGAGCAGTACTTC
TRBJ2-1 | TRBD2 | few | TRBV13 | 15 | CASSYRTSGKNEQFF | TGTGCCAGCAGCTATAGGACTAGCGGGAAGAATGAGCAGTTCTTC
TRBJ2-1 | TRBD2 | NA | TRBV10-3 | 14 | CATTSGSSYNEQFF | TGTGCCACGACTAGCGGCAGCTCCTACAATGAGCAGTTCTTC
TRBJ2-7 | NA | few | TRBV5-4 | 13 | CASSLAGGNEQYF | TGTGCCAGCAGCTTGGCAGGGGGGAACGAGCAGTACTTC
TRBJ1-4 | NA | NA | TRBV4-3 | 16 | CASSQDPGATNEKLFF | TGCGCCAGCAGCCAAGATCCGGGAGCAACTAATGAAAAACTGTTTTTT
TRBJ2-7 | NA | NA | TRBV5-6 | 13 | CASSPGVTYEQYF | TGTGCCAGCAGCCCCGGGGTAACCTACGAGCAGTACTTC
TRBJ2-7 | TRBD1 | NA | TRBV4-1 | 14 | CASSPRTGLYEQYF | TGCGCCAGCAGCCCCCGGACAGGGCTTTACGAGCAGTACTTC
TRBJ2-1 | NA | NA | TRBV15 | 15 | CATSSGVGSVNEQFF | TGTGCCACCAGCAGCGGGGTCGGGAGTGTAAATGAGCAGTTCTTC
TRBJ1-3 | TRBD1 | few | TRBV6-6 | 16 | CASSVTGTGSGNTIYF | TGTGCCAGCAGTGTAACCGGGACAGGGAGTGGAAACACCATATATTTT
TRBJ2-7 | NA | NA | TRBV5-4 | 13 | CASSLGLGYEQYF | TGTGCCAGCAGCTTGGGACTCGGTTACGAGCAGTACTTC